These 20 T cell receptor beta chains originate from one sample sequenced in a study of blood T cells in healthy people across ages. A J-beta primer mix and a sample-barcoded 5' primer were used in a second PCR of roughly 6 to 11 cycles. TCRdb analysed the 5' RACE reads with MiXCR anew, one entry per CDR3 protein. The sample holds 780,000 or so distinct CDR3 sequences, roughly three fifths seen once. Sample: blood. The receptors originated from a middle-aged man in good health.

This chain links TRBV20-1 with TRBJ2-1; 7 nucleotides line up with TRBD1. J lost 2 bases, V lost 0 bases, and 4 bases had no gene match. This CDR3 has 15 residues. The germline V gene encodes CDR1 DFQATT and CDR2 SNEGSKA (reference sequence). In DNA, the CDR3 is TGCAGTGCTAGAGATAAGGGGGCCACCTACAATGAGCAGTTCTTC. Its protein product is CSARDKGATYNEQFF.

The chain joins TRBV20-1 to TRBJ2-5; D possibly corresponds to TRBD2 (7 bases). Germline loops: CDR1 DFQATT, CDR2 SNEGSKA (reference sequence). V shed 0 bases and J shed 0 bases, with 11 bases lying between them. The CDR3 has 15 amino acids. CDR3 sequence (DNA): TGCAGTGCTAGAGATGGGGGGGGCTACCAAGAGACCCAGTACTTC. It is translated as CSARDGGGYQETQYF.

The gene calls are TRBV7-2 and TRBJ2-5, with D hard to call. The CDR3 consists of 14 residues. Germline loops: CDR1 SGHTA, CDR2 FQGNSA. V shed 3 bases and J shed 2 bases, with 10 bases lying between them. The CDR3 coding sequence is TGTGCCAGCAGCTTCGTATCGGCTCAAGAGACCCAGTACTTC. It specifies CASSFVSAQETQYF.

The genes are TRBV5-1 and TRBJ1-5; TRBD1 aligns across 7 bases. Looked up from germline, CDR1 is SGHRS and CDR2 is YFSETQ. The CDR3 covers 15 residues. J lost 0 bases, V lost 4 bases, and 4 bases had no gene match. CDR3 DNA: TGCGCCAGCAGCGGGGGGGACAGTAGCAATCAGCCCCAGCATTTT. Protein: CASSGGDSSNQPQHF.

This chain joins TRBV7-8 and TRBJ2-7; no clear D gene. This CDR3 spans 14 amino acids. V was pared by 1 base and J by 0 bases, with 7 bases between. Looked up from germline, CDR1 is SGHVS and CDR2 is FQNEAQ. CDR3 nucleotides: TGTGCCAGCAGCTTAGAGTTCTCCTCCTACGAGCAGTACTTC. Protein sequence: CASSLEFSSYEQYF.

This rearrangement joins TRBV12-3 or TRBV12-4 to TRBJ2-4; D unresolved. The length of the CDR3 is 14 residues. V gave up 6 bases and J gave up 1 base, with 10 bases separating them. CDR3 DNA sequence: TGTGCCAGCAGCCTTACAATGGCCAAAAACATTCAGTACTTC. It is translated as CASSLTMAKNIQYF.

The chain links TRBV29-1 to TRBJ1-2; tentative D call: TRBD1 (6 bases). Germline values: CDR1 SQVTM, CDR2 ANQGSEA. This CDR3 is built from 15 residues. V was shortened by 0 bases and J by 4 bases, with 15 bases between the two germline ends. The CDR3 protein is CSVEEGGGAPYGYTF. The CDR3 DNA reads as TGCAGCGTTGAAGAGGGTGGGGGCGCACCCTATGGCTACACCTTC.

The rearrangement links TRBV5-6 to TRBJ2-7; perhaps TRBD1 as D (6 bases). Germline values: CDR1 SGHDT, CDR2 YYEEEE. V lost 1 base to trimming and J lost 0 bases, with 11 bases between them. There are 15 residues in the CDR3. DNA of the CDR3: TGTGCCAGCAGCTTGTTCCAGGACAGCTCCTACGAGCAGTACTTC. Translating gives CASSLFQDSSYEQYF.

This clonotype was seen a handful of times. In DNA, the CDR3 is TGCGCCAGCAGCTTGATGGGTCCCAGCTCCTACAATGAGCAGTTCTTC. Residues: CASSLMGPSSYNEQFF. The chain uses TRBV5-1 and TRBJ2-1, with D unresolved. This CDR3 region has 16 residues. Trimming shortened V by 1 base and J by 0 bases, and 11 bases separated the two germline ends. Germline CDR1 is SGHRS and CDR2 is YFSETQ.

The CDR3 protein is CAIRDINNSPLHF. CDR3 sequence (DNA): TGTGCCATCAGGGACATCAATAATTCACCCCTCCACTTT. The gene calls are TRBV10-3 and TRBJ1-6, with TRBD1 as a possible D gene (5 bases). The germline V and J ends were trimmed by 6 bases and 5 bases, with 8 bases remaining between them. The CDR3 is made up of 13 amino acids. Looked up from germline, CDR1 is ENHRY and CDR2 is SYGVKD.

The chain has TRBV27 and TRBJ2-5; 9 nucleotides line up with TRBD2. The CDR3 is made up of 19 amino acids. With 6 bases clipped from V and 3 bases from J, the junction kept 20 bases outside the gene matches. Germline loops: CDR1 MNHEY, CDR2 SMNVEV (reference sequence). The DNA of the CDR3 is TGTGCCAGCAGCCTCAGGGGTTACGCGGGGGGGCAATTAAAAGAGACCCAGTACTTC. It codes for CASSLRGYAGGQLKETQYF.

The chain combines TRBV11-2 with TRBJ2-1; 15 bases agree with TRBD2. CDR3 length: 18 residues. Germline CDR1 reads SGHAT; CDR2 reads FQNNGV. The V and J ends lost 5 bases and 6 bases, in that order; junction bases with no gene match: 11. The CDR3 here is CASSPQRTSGRGANEQFF. CDR3 bases: TGTGCCAGCAGCCCCCAGCGGACTAGCGGGAGGGGGGCCAATGAGCAGTTCTTC.

The gene calls are TRBV27 and TRBJ2-4, with TRBD1 matching over 9 bases. The CDR3 is 15 amino acids. The junction had 6 bases not matched to a gene; V was cut back by 5 bases and J by 4 bases. Germline loops: CDR1 MNHEY, CDR2 SMNVEV (reference sequence). CDR3 in DNA: TGTGCCAGCAGTATAGAAGGACAGGGGAAAAACATTCAGTACTTC. Amino acids: CASSIEGQGKNIQYF.

The chain carries TRBV13 and TRBJ2-5, with D possibly TRBD2 on 5 matching bases. Germline V gene lookup returns CDR1 PRHDT and CDR2 FYEKMQ (reference sequence). CDR3 length equals 13 residues. Trimming left V 7 bases short and J 4 bases short, with 13 bases between. CDR3 DNA sequence: TGTGCCAGCACACCTAGCTTTGGAGAGACCCAGTACTTC. It encodes CASTPSFGETQYF.

The V gene is TRBV4-3, the J gene TRBJ2-7; no reliable D call. Looked up from germline, CDR1 is LGHNA and CDR2 is YSLEER. The ends were cut back, 0 bases at V and 2 bases at J, with 11 bases in the middle. The CDR3 has 15 amino acids. The CDR3: CASSQERTAAYEQYF. The CDR3 nucleotides read TGCGCCAGCAGCCAAGAACGGACGGCGGCCTACGAGCAGTACTTC.

The CDR3 here is CASTIWGGGGVNEQFF. CDR3 sequence (DNA): TGTGCCAGCACCATATGGGGAGGCGGGGGGGTCAATGAGCAGTTCTTC. The chain is built from TRBV28 and TRBJ2-1; 9 bases are a match to TRBD2. Trimming at V came to 7 bases and at J to 6 bases, leaving 13 bases not matched to a gene. Germline assignment: CDR1 MDHEN and CDR2 SYDVKM. This CDR3 comprises 16 residues.

V usage is TRBV6-1 and J usage is TRBJ1-4; 8 bases map to TRBD1. V lost 8 bases to trimming and J lost 4 bases; unmatched junction nucleotides: 6. CDR1 and CDR2 (germline): MNHNS, SASEGT. The CDR3 totals 14 residues. The CDR3 DNA reads as TGTGCCAGCGGCTGGGGACAGGTTAATGAAAAACTGTTTTTT. This translates into CASGWGQVNEKLFF.

This clonotype was counted only a few times. The chain combines TRBV20-1 with TRBJ1-2; 12 bases line up with TRBD1. The length of the CDR3 is 19 residues. The germline CDR1 and CDR2 sequences are DFQATT and SNEGSKA (reference sequence). Trimming removed 0 bases from V and 3 bases from J; junction bases left unmatched: 14. The DNA of the CDR3 is TGCAGTGCTAGAGACCATCGGGGGACAGGGGGCGCCGGTGACTATGGCTACACCTTC. Amino acids: CSARDHRGTGGAGDYGYTF.

This clonotype has only a few counts. The J gene is TRBJ2-7, the V gene TRBV21-1. TRBV21-1 is classified as a pseudogene. This CDR3 has 11 residues. This CDR3 is CASSKWDEQYF. The CDR3 DNA reads as TGTGCCAGCAGCAAATGGGACGAGCAGTACTTC.

This sequence joins TRBV5-1 and TRBJ2-3; D is undetermined. This CDR3 is built from 16 residues. Per germline, CDR1 SGHRS and CDR2 YFSETQ. V lost 2 bases and J 1 base, leaving 14 bases between the germline ends. The CDR3 region has the DNA TGCGCCAGCAGCTTTGAGGCCCGAGACCGCACAGATACGCAGTATTTT. Encoded protein: CASSFEARDRTDTQYF.